This entry describes one T cell receptor beta chain. The junction departs from germline at one end; a sequencing error may be responsible. This record comes from a study of shared T cell receptors in the human thymus. This CDR3 contains 14 residues. Germline assignment: CDR1 SGDLS and CDR2 YYNGEE. Data came from immunoSEQ multiplex PCR; TCRdb stores just in-frame clones and leaves some out. The sample has 640,000 or so clones, about 87% seen once. The same sample was also used in a study of human thymus T cells.

Sequencing was performed on thymocytes. The J gene is TRBJ1-5, the V gene TRBV9; D remains ambiguous. This TCR was sampled from a boy in the first two years of life with a congenital heart defect. This chain's CDR3 is CASNVDGSNQPQHF. The CDR3 coding sequence is TGTGCCAGCAACGTAGACGGTAGCAATCAGCCCCAGCATTTT.